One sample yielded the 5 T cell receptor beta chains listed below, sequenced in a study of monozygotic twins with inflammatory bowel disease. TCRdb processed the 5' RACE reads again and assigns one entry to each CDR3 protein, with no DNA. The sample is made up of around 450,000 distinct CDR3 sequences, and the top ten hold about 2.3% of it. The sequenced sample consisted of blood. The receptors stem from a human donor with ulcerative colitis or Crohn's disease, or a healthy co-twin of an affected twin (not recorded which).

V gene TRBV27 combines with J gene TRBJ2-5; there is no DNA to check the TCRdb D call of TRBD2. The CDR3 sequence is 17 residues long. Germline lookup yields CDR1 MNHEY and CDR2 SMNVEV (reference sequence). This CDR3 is CASSFSRDSPGQETQYF.

The CDR3 protein is CATSDRGLAGVNEQFF. This chain uses TRBV24-1 with TRBJ2-1; TCRdb proposes TRBD2, but this gene call is untestable without DNA. The CDR3 totals 16 residues. Germline V gene sequence: CDR1 KGHDR, CDR2 SFDVKD.

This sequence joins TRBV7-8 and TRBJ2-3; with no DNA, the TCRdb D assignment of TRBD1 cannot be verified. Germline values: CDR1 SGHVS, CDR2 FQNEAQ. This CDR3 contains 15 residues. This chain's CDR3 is CASSWAGAPRDTQYF.

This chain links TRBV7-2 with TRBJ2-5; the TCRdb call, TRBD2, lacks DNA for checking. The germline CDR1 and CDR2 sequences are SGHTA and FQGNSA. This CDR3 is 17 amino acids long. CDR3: CASSLGASRGKQETQYF.

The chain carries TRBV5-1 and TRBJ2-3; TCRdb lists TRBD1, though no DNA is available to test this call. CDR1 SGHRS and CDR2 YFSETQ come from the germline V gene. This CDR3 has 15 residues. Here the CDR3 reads CASSPNTWGADTQYF.